This is a list of T cell receptor beta chains from one sample in a study of T cell changes during pregnancy in multiple sclerosis. The assay was immunoSEQ multiplex PCR, and TCRdb's table has in-frame clones only and misses some. The table lists tens of thousands of clones, more than 90% of them singletons, with approximately 3% in the top ten. Source: peripheral blood, taken in the first trimester of pregnancy. These receptors all stem from a female donor in good health, enrolled as a control in a pregnancy study. Each CDR3 is given with its conserved first and last residue. Each record gives: CDR3 protein, CDR3 DNA, J gene, V gene, D gene, clone size. D genes are given only for firm matches. Clone sizes are given selectively: once, few, many, or a class where the clone is expanded.

CDR3aa: CASSPPAVPSYEQYF
CDR3nt: TGTGCCAGCTCACCACCGGCAGTTCCATCCTACGAGCAGTACTTC
j_gene: TRBJ2-7
v_gene: TRBV18
d_gene: NA
abundance: NA

CDR3aa: CASSLVVTGYYGYTF
CDR3nt: TGTGCCAGCAGCTTAGTGGTTACAGGGTACTATGGCTACACCTTC
j_gene: TRBJ1-2
v_gene: TRBV7-2
d_gene: NA
abundance: NA

CDR3aa: CASSGGTQTYGYTF
CDR3nt: TGTGCCAGCAGTGGGGGGACACAAACGTATGGCTACACCTTC
j_gene: TRBJ1-2
v_gene: TRBV25-1
d_gene: NA
abundance: NA

CDR3aa: CAWSPPRTGSHEQYF
CDR3nt: TGTGCCTGGAGTCCTCCCCGGACAGGGAGCCACGAGCAGTACTTC
j_gene: TRBJ2-7
v_gene: TRBV30
d_gene: TRBD1
abundance: NA

CDR3aa: CASMRGGGANEQFF
CDR3nt: TGTGCCAGCATGAGGGGGGGAGGAGCAAATGAGCAGTTCTTC
j_gene: TRBJ2-1
v_gene: TRBV6-1
d_gene: NA
abundance: NA

CDR3aa: CAIRETRGWQETQYF
CDR3nt: TGTGCCATCCGTGAGACCAGGGGATGGCAAGAGACCCAGTACTTC
j_gene: TRBJ2-5
v_gene: TRBV10-3
d_gene: NA
abundance: NA

CDR3aa: CASSFGGRSSGTYEQYF
CDR3nt: TGTGCCAGCAGCTTTGGAGGTCGGTCTAGCGGGACCTACGAGCAGTACTTC
j_gene: TRBJ2-7
v_gene: TRBV13
d_gene: TRBD2
abundance: NA

CDR3aa: CASSLSTVNTEAFF
CDR3nt: TGTGCCAGCAGCTTAAGTACGGTGAACACTGAAGCTTTCTTT
j_gene: TRBJ1-1
v_gene: TRBV7-2
d_gene: NA
abundance: NA

CDR3aa: CAISERVGSSYNEQFF
CDR3nt: TGTGCCATCAGTGAGCGGGTCGGCAGCTCCTACAATGAGCAGTTCTTC
j_gene: TRBJ2-1
v_gene: TRBV10-3
d_gene: NA
abundance: NA

CDR3aa: CASGSDRGARISYEQYF
CDR3nt: TGTGCTAGTGGTTCGGACAGGGGCGCCCGAATCTCTTACGAGCAGTACTTC
j_gene: TRBJ2-7
v_gene: TRBV12-5
d_gene: TRBD1
abundance: once

CDR3aa: CASSQVIVGGSPLHF
CDR3nt: TGCGCCAGCAGCCAAGTAATTGTGGGGGGTTCACCCCTCCACTTT
j_gene: TRBJ1-6
v_gene: TRBV4-1
d_gene: NA
abundance: NA

CDR3aa: CAVRRANTEAFF
CDR3nt: TGTGCCGTCCGGAGGGCGAACACTGAAGCTTTCTTT
j_gene: TRBJ1-1
v_gene: TRBV10-3
d_gene: NA
abundance: NA

CDR3aa: CASSRLAGETDTQYF
CDR3nt: TGTGCCAGCAGTAGACTAGCGGGGGAGACAGATACGCAGTATTTT
j_gene: TRBJ2-3
v_gene: TRBV9
d_gene: TRBD2
abundance: NA

CDR3aa: CASSLQGYATEAFF
CDR3nt: TGTGCCAGCAGCCTCCAGGGGTACGCGACTGAAGCTTTCTTT
j_gene: TRBJ1-1
v_gene: TRBV7-2
d_gene: NA
abundance: NA

CDR3aa: CASSGRDRAHNEQFF
CDR3nt: TGTGCCAGCAGCGGTAGGGACAGGGCTCACAATGAGCAGTTCTTC
j_gene: TRBJ2-1
v_gene: TRBV13
d_gene: TRBD1
abundance: NA

CDR3aa: CASSLRDRTYEQYF
CDR3nt: TGTGCCAGCAGCCTACGGGACAGGACCTACGAGCAGTACTTC
j_gene: TRBJ2-7
v_gene: TRBV7-9
d_gene: TRBD1
abundance: NA

CDR3aa: CASLESQHSGNTIYF
CDR3nt: TGTGCCAGCTTAGAGTCACAGCACTCTGGAAACACCATATATTTT
j_gene: TRBJ1-3
v_gene: TRBV18
d_gene: NA
abundance: once

CDR3aa: CASSLIAGGSNEQFF
CDR3nt: TGTGCCAGCAGTCTAATAGCGGGAGGGTCCAATGAGCAGTTCTTC
j_gene: TRBJ2-1
v_gene: TRBV27
d_gene: TRBD2
abundance: NA

CDR3aa: CAWRKTGSPLELFF
CDR3nt: TGTGCCTGGAGGAAGACAGGTTCTCCGCTGGAGCTGTTTTTT
j_gene: TRBJ2-2
v_gene: TRBV30
d_gene: NA
abundance: NA

CDR3aa: CASSFPGGYEQYF
CDR3nt: TGCGCCAGCAGCTTCCCCGGGGGGTACGAGCAGTACTTC
j_gene: TRBJ2-7
v_gene: TRBV5-1
d_gene: TRBD2
abundance: NA

CDR3aa: CASSQEGGATNEKLFF
CDR3nt: TGCGCCAGCAGCCAAGAAGGGGGAGCAACTAATGAAAAACTGTTTTTT
j_gene: TRBJ1-4
v_gene: TRBV4-3
d_gene: NA
abundance: NA